One and the same sample provided the 29 T cell receptor beta chains below, sequenced in a study of T-cell reconstitution after alpha-beta-depleted transplantation in children. Unique molecular identifiers were incorporated into the prepared TCRbeta library. TCRdb redid the calling of the PCR reads with MiXCR, one entry per CDR3 protein. The table records 210,000 or so distinct CDR3 sequences, roughly a tenth of them present only once. This material consisted of PBMCs from the stem cell graft donor, taken from the stem cell graft. These receptors all come from a human donor who donated a stem cell graft to a child with acute lymphoblastic leukemia.

Ten or more counts support this clonotype. The genes are TRBV11-2 and TRBJ1-1; D is uncertain. CDR1 and CDR2 (germline): SGHAT, FQNNGV. The CDR3 length is 18 residues. The V and J ends lost 5 bases and 0 bases respectively, with 22 bases between them. DNA of the CDR3: TGTGCCAGCAGCCTCCTCGTGACGGGAGGTGGGGTGAACACTGAAGCTTTCTTT. Its translation is CASSLLVTGGGVNTEAFF.

The J gene is TRBJ2-3, the V gene TRBV10-1; D is undetermined. CDR3 length equals 14 residues. The V end was cut by 5 bases, the J end by 4 bases, with 13 bases between. Germline V CDR1 and CDR2: WNHNN, SYGVQD (reference sequence). DNA of the CDR3: TGCGCCAGCAGTCTCGGATTTGAATCAGATACGCAGTATTTT. Translation: CASSLGFESDTQYF.

The table lists this clonotype with many counts. The CDR3, as DNA: TGTGCCAGCAGCTGGGGACGGCGGATAACATTTTCACCCCTCCACTTT. The encoded protein is CASSWGRRITFSPLHF. This chain joins TRBV7-2 and TRBJ1-6; tentative D call: TRBD1 (5 bases). Trimming pared 4 bases from V and 9 bases from J, leaving 19 bases between. Germline V lookup: CDR1 SGHTA, CDR2 FQGNSA. This CDR3 comprises 16 residues.

The table lists this clonotype with many counts. This chain uses TRBV20-1 with TRBJ1-1; D remains unclear. The CDR3 extends over 13 amino acids. Trimming took off 5 bases at V and 1 base at J, with 11 bases between the two ends. CDR1 and CDR2 (germline): DFQATT, SNEGSKA (reference sequence). The CDR3, as DNA: TGCAGTGCTCTAAGCCCGCAGAACACTGAAGCTTTCTTT. Residues: CSALSPQNTEAFF.

This clonotype was counted many times. This chain connects TRBV11-2 to TRBJ2-3, with D possibly being TRBD1 or TRBD2 (5 bases each). Per germline, CDR1 SGHAT and CDR2 FQNNGV. The CDR3 covers 15 residues. V dropped 1 base and J dropped 0 bases, with 8 bases sitting between them. Here the CDR3 DNA reads TGTGCCAGCAGCTTAGGGAGGACAAGCACAGATACGCAGTATTTT. It specifies CASSLGRTSTDTQYF.

In this sample, this clonotype turned up many times. The V and J genes are TRBV27 and TRBJ2-1; D is ambiguous. Trimming removed 5 bases from V and 7 bases from J, with 9 bases in between. Germline CDR1 reads MNHEY; CDR2 reads SMNVEV (reference sequence). The CDR3 consists of 12 residues. CDR3 residues: CASSHTANEQFF. CDR3 DNA: TGTGCCAGCAGTCATACCGCAAATGAGCAGTTCTTC.

This clonotype appeared a few times. Here the CDR3 reads CASSLGLFGVTYNEQFF. DNA of the CDR3: TGTGCCAGCAGCTTGGGTCTCTTTGGGGTAACCTACAATGAGCAGTTCTTC. The chain uses TRBV5-6 and TRBJ2-1, with D unclear. V was cut by 0 bases and J by 2 bases, with 15 bases left in between. CDR3 size: 17 residues. Germline loops: CDR1 SGHDT, CDR2 YYEEEE.

Ten or more counts support this clonotype. This rearrangement joins TRBV20-1 to TRBJ2-2, with TRBD2 as a possible D gene (5 bases). Trimming took 0 bases from V and 5 from J, leaving 16 bases between them. The CDR3 runs 16 residues. Germline loops: CDR1 DFQATT, CDR2 SNEGSKA (reference sequence). CDR3 DNA sequence: TGCAGTGCTAGAGATCTCGTGTTTTCGGGGACCGGGGAGCTGTTTTTT. It yields the protein CSARDLVFSGTGELFF.

V is TRBV11-2 and J is TRBJ2-4; 15 bases map to TRBD2. The CDR3 runs to 20 residues. With 1 base clipped from V and 0 bases from J, the junction kept 7 bases outside the gene matches. Per germline, CDR1 SGHAT and CDR2 FQNNGV. Here the CDR3 reads CASSLVGLAGGIGAKNIQYF. CDR3 nucleotide sequence: TGTGCCAGCAGCTTAGTTGGACTAGCGGGGGGGATTGGAGCCAAAAACATTCAGTACTTC.

There are a few counts of this clonotype. The chain couples TRBV5-1 to TRBJ1-2, with a possible D match to TRBD1 (5 bases). The CDR3 totals 14 residues. Germline assignment: CDR1 SGHRS and CDR2 YFSETQ. V lost 0 bases and J 3 bases, leaving 9 bases between the germline ends. CDR3 sequence (DNA): TGCGCCAGCAGCTTGGGCGGGGACGACTATGGCTACACCTTC. It is translated as CASSLGGDDYGYTF.

This chain connects TRBV6-1 to TRBJ2-7, with 7 bases matching TRBD1. After removal of 3 bases from V and 3 bases from J, the junction contained 8 bases not matched to a gene. The germline V gene has CDR1 MNHNS and CDR2 SASEGT. This CDR3 is 15 amino acids long. The CDR3 bases are TGTGCCAGCAGTGACCGCGACAGGGTGAACTACGAGCAGTACTTC. It yields the protein CASSDRDRVNYEQYF.

This clonotype occurred many times. This chain links TRBV18 with TRBJ2-1, with 7 bases fitting TRBD2. Trimming took 2 bases from V and 6 from J; bases not matched to a gene: 19. CDR1 is KGHSH and CDR2 is LQKENI in the germline V gene. This CDR3 has 19 residues. The CDR3 is CASSPFAPMMGGETNEQFF. The CDR3 DNA reads TGTGCCAGCTCACCATTTGCGCCCATGATGGGGGGGGAGACCAATGAGCAGTTCTTC.

V is TRBV24-1 and J is TRBJ2-1; a possible D gene is TRBD2 (5 bases). Per germline, CDR1 KGHDR and CDR2 SFDVKD. Trimming stripped 2 bases from V and 3 bases from J, with 10 bases between. This CDR3 spans 15 amino acids. DNA for the CDR3: TGTGCCACCAGTGATTCCTCCGGGGACTACAATGAGCAGTTCTTC. Its protein product is CATSDSSGDYNEQFF.

This clonotype was seen ten or more times. V and J are TRBV12-3 or TRBV12-4 and TRBJ1-2, with TRBD1 as a possible D gene (5 bases). Deletions cut 0 bases from V and 7 bases from J, with 6 bases between. This CDR3 contains 12 residues. CDR3 nucleotides: TGTGCCAGCAGTTTAGCGGGGCCTGGCTACACCTTC. This encodes CASSLAGPGYTF.

The chain links TRBV5-1 to TRBJ1-2; D remains ambiguous. The CDR3 has 13 amino acids. CDR1 is SGHRS, CDR2 YFSETQ, per germline. V was clipped by 9 bases and J by 7 bases, with 19 bases between them. CDR3 sequence (DNA): TGCGCCATGAGCTCCAGGCTCCTGGGTGGCTACACCTTC. Translated, it gives CAMSSRLLGGYTF.

This chain joins TRBV5-1 and TRBJ2-1, with TRBD2 matching over 8 bases. The CDR3 covers 14 residues. Germline CDR1 is SGHRS and CDR2 is YFSETQ. J was trimmed by 7 bases and V by 3 bases; bases with no gene match: 6. The DNA for the CDR3 is TGCGCCAGCAGCTCGGGACTAGGGGAGAATGAGCAGTTCTTC. Translating it yields CASSSGLGENEQFF.

This chain uses TRBV25-1 with TRBJ2-4; D is ambiguous. V gave up 3 bases and J gave up 9 bases, with 15 bases separating them. The germline V gene has CDR1 MGHDK and CDR2 SYGVNS. The CDR3 runs 14 residues. Here the CDR3 DNA reads TGTGCCAGCAGTGACCCTTCCAGGCCCGCCATTCAGTACTTC. Translated, it gives CASSDPSRPAIQYF.

This clonotype has ten or more counts. This chain joins TRBV5-5 and TRBJ1-5, with 9 bases lining up with TRBD1. The V gene end was trimmed by 3 bases and the J gene end by 5 bases; junction bases not matched to a gene: 6. CDR1 and CDR2 from the germline V gene are SGHKS and YYEKEE (reference sequence). The CDR3 totals 15 residues. CDR3 loop: CASSSWDRADQPQHF. CDR3 sequence (DNA): TGTGCCAGCAGCTCGTGGGACAGGGCGGATCAGCCCCAGCATTTT.

At least ten counts were recorded for this clonotype. The chain joins TRBV6-5 to TRBJ1-5, with D tentatively TRBD1 (5 bases). Trimming shortened V by 6 bases and J by 3 bases, and 12 bases separated the two germline ends. Germline loops: CDR1 MNHEY, CDR2 SVGAGI. The CDR3 runs 14 residues. The CDR3 protein is CASSPRQNNQPQHF. The CDR3 DNA sequence: TGTGCCAGCAGCCCCCGACAGAACAATCAGCCCCAGCATTTT.

This clonotype was counted ten times or more. The rearrangement joins TRBV12-3 or TRBV12-4 to TRBJ2-3, with 8 bases fitting TRBD1. V lost 4 bases to trimming and J lost 6 bases; unmatched junction nucleotides: 3. This CDR3 has 13 amino acids. This CDR3 is CASSSTGVDTQYF. For the CDR3, the DNA is TGTGCCAGCAGTTCGACAGGGGTGGATACGCAGTATTTT.

A few counts support this clonotype. The CDR3 sequence: CASSFTKHTEAFF. CDR3 in DNA: TGTGCCAGCAGTTTCACAAAACACACTGAAGCTTTCTTT. V is TRBV12-3 or TRBV12-4 and J is TRBJ1-1; D ambiguous. The germline V and J ends were trimmed by 3 bases and 3 bases, with 8 bases remaining between them. This CDR3 is 13 amino acids long.

Only a few counts were recorded for this clonotype. The rearrangement uses TRBV5-1 and TRBJ1-2; D possibly corresponds to TRBD1 (5 bases). From germline, CDR1 is SGHRS and CDR2 YFSETQ. The CDR3 has 15 amino acids. V dropped 4 bases and J dropped 6 bases, with 19 bases sitting between them. The CDR3 sequence: CASSDPGRRADGYTF. CDR3 DNA: TGCGCCAGCAGCGATCCGGGACGCCGTGCGGATGGCTACACCTTC.

Ten or more counts support this clonotype. The CDR3 spells CASSPEAQLNTEAFF. In nucleotides, the CDR3 is TGCGCCAGCTCACCGGAGGCACAGTTGAACACTGAAGCTTTCTTT. V is TRBV5-1 and J is TRBJ1-1; D uncertain. The CDR3 length is 15 residues. V lost 7 bases to trimming and J lost 0 bases, with 16 bases between them. Germline V CDR1 and CDR2: SGHRS, YFSETQ. Full variable domain (rest looked up from reference TRBV5-1 and TRBJ1-1): KAGVTQTPRYLIKTRGQQVTLSCSPISGHRSVSWYQQTPGQGLQFLFEYFSETQRNKGNFPGRFSGRQFSNSRSEMNVSTLELGDSALYLCASSPEAQLNTEAFFGQGTRLTVV.

The CDR3: CASSLGPRDTDNSPLHF. The CDR3 DNA follows: TGCGCCAGCAGCTTGGGACCGCGGGACACGGATAATTCACCCCTCCACTTT. V gene TRBV5-1 combines with J gene TRBJ1-6, with D tentatively TRBD1 (6 bases). V was trimmed by 0 bases and J by 5 bases, leaving 15 bases between them. This CDR3 region has 17 residues. Germline loops: CDR1 SGHRS, CDR2 YFSETQ. Together with reference TRBV5-1 and TRBJ1-6, the CDR3 gives the full variable domain: KAGVTQTPRYLIKTRGQQVTLSCSPISGHRSVSWYQQTPGQGLQFLFEYFSETQRNKGNFPGRFSGRQFSNSRSEMNVSTLELGDSALYLCASSLGPRDTDNSPLHFGNGTRLTVT.

This clonotype was found a few times. V is TRBV20-1 and J is TRBJ1-2, with 8 bases identical to TRBD1. The CDR3 consists of 14 residues. Losses at the gene ends were 3 bases for V and 8 bases for J; bases not matched to a gene: 11. Germline-derived CDR1 and CDR2 are DFQATT and SNEGSKA (reference sequence). In DNA form, the CDR3 reads TGCAGTGCTAGCGGGGCGAGGACAGGGAGGGGCTACACCTTC. Amino acids: CSASGARTGRGYTF.

This clonotype was detected a few times. The J gene is TRBJ2-5, the V gene TRBV20-1; D uncertain. The V gene lost 0 bases and the J gene lost 5 bases, with 7 bases spanning the gap. CDR3 length equals 12 residues. CDR1 and CDR2 (germline): DFQATT, SNEGSKA (reference sequence). The CDR3 region has the DNA TGCAGTGCTAGAGAGGGATCGGAGACCCAGTACTTC. Translated, it gives CSAREGSETQYF.

This clonotype was seen ten or more times. The chain carries TRBV12-3 or TRBV12-4 and TRBJ2-2; possibly TRBD2 for D (6 bases). This CDR3 is 15 amino acids long. The V end was cut by 7 bases, the J end by 3 bases, with 15 bases between. Here the CDR3 DNA reads TGTGCCAGCAAAATGGGACTTTCCCACACCGGGGAGCTGTTTTTT. Amino acids: CASKMGLSHTGELFF.

This clonotype was detected a few times. The chain recombines TRBV7-2 with TRBJ1-1; 10 positions match TRBD1. V dropped 1 base and J dropped 8; count of bases not matched to a gene: 7. CDR1 and CDR2 (germline): SGHTA, FQGNSA. This CDR3 contains 15 residues. CDR3 coding DNA: TGTGCCAGCAGCTTAGACGGGACAGGGGTGGCGGAAGCTTTCTTT. Protein: CASSLDGTGVAEAFF.

The rearrangement joins TRBV5-5 to TRBJ1-1; TRBD1 matches 9 bases. The CDR3 has 17 amino acids. V trimming: 2 bases; J trimming: 4 bases; junction bases outside the gene matches: 12. From germline, CDR1 is SGHKS and CDR2 YYEKEE (reference sequence). The CDR3, as DNA: TGTGCCAGCAGCTTACCGGGACAGGGTGGCATGGGCACTGAAGCTTTCTTT. It encodes CASSLPGQGGMGTEAFF.